The clone carrying this TCR beta chain was recorded a few times. The ends were cut back, 2 bases at V and 0 bases at J, with 14 bases in the middle. Germline V lookup: CDR1 SGHDT, CDR2 YYEEEE. There are 16 residues in the CDR3. These data come from a study of T cells of healthy individuals. TCRdb ran MiXCR on the 5' RACE reads and lists one entry per CDR3 protein. This sample has 85,000 to 100,000 distinct CDR3 sequences, with 15% to 20% found just once. This chain links TRBV5-6 with TRBJ2-5; D not resolved. This sequence originates from a human donor in good health. The CDR3 protein is CASSLGLPRHQETQYF. The CDR3 nucleotides read TGTGCCAGCAGCTTAGGGTTACCGAGACACCAAGAGACCCAGTACTTC.